Shown below are 6 T cell receptor beta chains from a single sample sequenced in a study of circulating and synovial CD4+ cells in juvenile arthritis. The data were produced by immunoSEQ multiplex PCR, yet TCRdb's version contains in-frame clones alone and is incomplete. The sample has fewer than 40,000 clones; 95% are singletons. The sequencing input was CD4+ T cells from blood. The receptor source for this set is a human donor with juvenile idiopathic arthritis.

The chain has TRBV5-6 and TRBJ2-2; 10 nucleotides match TRBD2. The germline V gene encodes CDR1 SGHDT and CDR2 YYEEEE. The ends lost 1 base at V and 1 base at J; junction bases unmatched: 7. CDR3 length: 18 residues. The CDR3 region is CASSLTRLAGWNTGELFF. Written as DNA, the CDR3 is TGTGCCAGCAGCTTGACGAGACTAGCGGGTTGGAACACCGGGGAGCTGTTTTTT.

The chain has TRBV30 and TRBJ2-1, with 10 bases that match TRBD2. Germline V gives CDR1 GTSNPN, CDR2 SVGIG (reference sequence). The CDR3 loop spans 15 amino acids. J gave up 3 bases and V 3 bases, and 5 bases lay outside the gene matches. The CDR3 DNA reads as TGTGCCTGGAGGTCGCTAGCGGGGGACTACAATGAGCAGTTCTTC. Protein: CAWRSLAGDYNEQFF.

The chain links TRBV18 to TRBJ1-1; D is unresolved. Germline lookup yields CDR1 KGHSH and CDR2 LQKENI. This CDR3 is built from 15 residues. The germline V and J ends were trimmed by 0 bases and 0 bases, with 8 bases remaining between them. CDR3 residues: CASSPPAGLNTEAFF. CDR3 bases: TGTGCCAGCTCACCACCGGCGGGTTTGAACACTGAAGCTTTCTTT.

The V and J genes are TRBV30 and TRBJ2-5; 7 bases fit TRBD2. The CDR3 covers 19 residues. Trimming took 3 bases from V and 2 from J; bases not matched to a gene: 21. CDR1 and CDR2 from the germline V gene are GTSNPN and SVGIG (reference sequence). The CDR3 DNA follows: TGTGCCTGGAGCTTTAATGGGCGGTGGGGGGGTAGTGGGCAAGAGACCCAGTACTTC. This gives the protein CAWSFNGRWGGSGQETQYF.

The chain employs TRBV19 and TRBJ1-5; 7 bases align to TRBD1. CDR3 length: 16 residues. Per germline, CDR1 LNHDA and CDR2 SQIVND (reference sequence). J lost 2 bases, V lost 6 bases, and 10 bases had no gene match. The CDR3 DNA reads TGTGCCAGTAGATCGACAGGGACCCGCGGCAATCAGCCCCAGCATTTT. Translated, it gives CASRSTGTRGNQPQHF.

This clone has just one count. The rearrangement links TRBV29-1 to TRBJ2-3, with 14 positions matching TRBD2. Germline values: CDR1 SQVTM, CDR2 ANQGSEA. V shed 6 bases and J 5 bases; nucleotides not matched to a gene: 13. This CDR3 region has 17 residues. The CDR3 is CSVPGTSGSIVRDTQYF. Written as DNA, the CDR3 is TGCAGCGTCCCCGGGACTAGCGGGAGTATTGTTAGAGATACGCAGTATTTT.